This TCR beta chain derives from a study of T cell responses to AZD1222 COVID-19 vaccine. Data came from immunoSEQ multiplex PCR; TCRdb stores just in-frame clones and leaves some out. The sample has around 160,000 clones; approximately 94% are singletons. Trimming took 8 bases from V and 3 from J, leaving 13 bases between them. Germline V CDR1 and CDR2: WSHSY, SAAADI. The CDR3 consists of 13 residues. This sequence was found in an adult in good health. The sample was peripheral blood, taken on day 0 of AZD1222 vaccination. J is TRBJ1-1 and V is TRBV10-2, with D possibly matching TRBD1 (6 bases). The CDR3, as DNA: TGCGCCAGCCGTACAGGGAGCTACACTGAAGCTTTCTTT. Encoded protein: CASRTGSYTEAFF.